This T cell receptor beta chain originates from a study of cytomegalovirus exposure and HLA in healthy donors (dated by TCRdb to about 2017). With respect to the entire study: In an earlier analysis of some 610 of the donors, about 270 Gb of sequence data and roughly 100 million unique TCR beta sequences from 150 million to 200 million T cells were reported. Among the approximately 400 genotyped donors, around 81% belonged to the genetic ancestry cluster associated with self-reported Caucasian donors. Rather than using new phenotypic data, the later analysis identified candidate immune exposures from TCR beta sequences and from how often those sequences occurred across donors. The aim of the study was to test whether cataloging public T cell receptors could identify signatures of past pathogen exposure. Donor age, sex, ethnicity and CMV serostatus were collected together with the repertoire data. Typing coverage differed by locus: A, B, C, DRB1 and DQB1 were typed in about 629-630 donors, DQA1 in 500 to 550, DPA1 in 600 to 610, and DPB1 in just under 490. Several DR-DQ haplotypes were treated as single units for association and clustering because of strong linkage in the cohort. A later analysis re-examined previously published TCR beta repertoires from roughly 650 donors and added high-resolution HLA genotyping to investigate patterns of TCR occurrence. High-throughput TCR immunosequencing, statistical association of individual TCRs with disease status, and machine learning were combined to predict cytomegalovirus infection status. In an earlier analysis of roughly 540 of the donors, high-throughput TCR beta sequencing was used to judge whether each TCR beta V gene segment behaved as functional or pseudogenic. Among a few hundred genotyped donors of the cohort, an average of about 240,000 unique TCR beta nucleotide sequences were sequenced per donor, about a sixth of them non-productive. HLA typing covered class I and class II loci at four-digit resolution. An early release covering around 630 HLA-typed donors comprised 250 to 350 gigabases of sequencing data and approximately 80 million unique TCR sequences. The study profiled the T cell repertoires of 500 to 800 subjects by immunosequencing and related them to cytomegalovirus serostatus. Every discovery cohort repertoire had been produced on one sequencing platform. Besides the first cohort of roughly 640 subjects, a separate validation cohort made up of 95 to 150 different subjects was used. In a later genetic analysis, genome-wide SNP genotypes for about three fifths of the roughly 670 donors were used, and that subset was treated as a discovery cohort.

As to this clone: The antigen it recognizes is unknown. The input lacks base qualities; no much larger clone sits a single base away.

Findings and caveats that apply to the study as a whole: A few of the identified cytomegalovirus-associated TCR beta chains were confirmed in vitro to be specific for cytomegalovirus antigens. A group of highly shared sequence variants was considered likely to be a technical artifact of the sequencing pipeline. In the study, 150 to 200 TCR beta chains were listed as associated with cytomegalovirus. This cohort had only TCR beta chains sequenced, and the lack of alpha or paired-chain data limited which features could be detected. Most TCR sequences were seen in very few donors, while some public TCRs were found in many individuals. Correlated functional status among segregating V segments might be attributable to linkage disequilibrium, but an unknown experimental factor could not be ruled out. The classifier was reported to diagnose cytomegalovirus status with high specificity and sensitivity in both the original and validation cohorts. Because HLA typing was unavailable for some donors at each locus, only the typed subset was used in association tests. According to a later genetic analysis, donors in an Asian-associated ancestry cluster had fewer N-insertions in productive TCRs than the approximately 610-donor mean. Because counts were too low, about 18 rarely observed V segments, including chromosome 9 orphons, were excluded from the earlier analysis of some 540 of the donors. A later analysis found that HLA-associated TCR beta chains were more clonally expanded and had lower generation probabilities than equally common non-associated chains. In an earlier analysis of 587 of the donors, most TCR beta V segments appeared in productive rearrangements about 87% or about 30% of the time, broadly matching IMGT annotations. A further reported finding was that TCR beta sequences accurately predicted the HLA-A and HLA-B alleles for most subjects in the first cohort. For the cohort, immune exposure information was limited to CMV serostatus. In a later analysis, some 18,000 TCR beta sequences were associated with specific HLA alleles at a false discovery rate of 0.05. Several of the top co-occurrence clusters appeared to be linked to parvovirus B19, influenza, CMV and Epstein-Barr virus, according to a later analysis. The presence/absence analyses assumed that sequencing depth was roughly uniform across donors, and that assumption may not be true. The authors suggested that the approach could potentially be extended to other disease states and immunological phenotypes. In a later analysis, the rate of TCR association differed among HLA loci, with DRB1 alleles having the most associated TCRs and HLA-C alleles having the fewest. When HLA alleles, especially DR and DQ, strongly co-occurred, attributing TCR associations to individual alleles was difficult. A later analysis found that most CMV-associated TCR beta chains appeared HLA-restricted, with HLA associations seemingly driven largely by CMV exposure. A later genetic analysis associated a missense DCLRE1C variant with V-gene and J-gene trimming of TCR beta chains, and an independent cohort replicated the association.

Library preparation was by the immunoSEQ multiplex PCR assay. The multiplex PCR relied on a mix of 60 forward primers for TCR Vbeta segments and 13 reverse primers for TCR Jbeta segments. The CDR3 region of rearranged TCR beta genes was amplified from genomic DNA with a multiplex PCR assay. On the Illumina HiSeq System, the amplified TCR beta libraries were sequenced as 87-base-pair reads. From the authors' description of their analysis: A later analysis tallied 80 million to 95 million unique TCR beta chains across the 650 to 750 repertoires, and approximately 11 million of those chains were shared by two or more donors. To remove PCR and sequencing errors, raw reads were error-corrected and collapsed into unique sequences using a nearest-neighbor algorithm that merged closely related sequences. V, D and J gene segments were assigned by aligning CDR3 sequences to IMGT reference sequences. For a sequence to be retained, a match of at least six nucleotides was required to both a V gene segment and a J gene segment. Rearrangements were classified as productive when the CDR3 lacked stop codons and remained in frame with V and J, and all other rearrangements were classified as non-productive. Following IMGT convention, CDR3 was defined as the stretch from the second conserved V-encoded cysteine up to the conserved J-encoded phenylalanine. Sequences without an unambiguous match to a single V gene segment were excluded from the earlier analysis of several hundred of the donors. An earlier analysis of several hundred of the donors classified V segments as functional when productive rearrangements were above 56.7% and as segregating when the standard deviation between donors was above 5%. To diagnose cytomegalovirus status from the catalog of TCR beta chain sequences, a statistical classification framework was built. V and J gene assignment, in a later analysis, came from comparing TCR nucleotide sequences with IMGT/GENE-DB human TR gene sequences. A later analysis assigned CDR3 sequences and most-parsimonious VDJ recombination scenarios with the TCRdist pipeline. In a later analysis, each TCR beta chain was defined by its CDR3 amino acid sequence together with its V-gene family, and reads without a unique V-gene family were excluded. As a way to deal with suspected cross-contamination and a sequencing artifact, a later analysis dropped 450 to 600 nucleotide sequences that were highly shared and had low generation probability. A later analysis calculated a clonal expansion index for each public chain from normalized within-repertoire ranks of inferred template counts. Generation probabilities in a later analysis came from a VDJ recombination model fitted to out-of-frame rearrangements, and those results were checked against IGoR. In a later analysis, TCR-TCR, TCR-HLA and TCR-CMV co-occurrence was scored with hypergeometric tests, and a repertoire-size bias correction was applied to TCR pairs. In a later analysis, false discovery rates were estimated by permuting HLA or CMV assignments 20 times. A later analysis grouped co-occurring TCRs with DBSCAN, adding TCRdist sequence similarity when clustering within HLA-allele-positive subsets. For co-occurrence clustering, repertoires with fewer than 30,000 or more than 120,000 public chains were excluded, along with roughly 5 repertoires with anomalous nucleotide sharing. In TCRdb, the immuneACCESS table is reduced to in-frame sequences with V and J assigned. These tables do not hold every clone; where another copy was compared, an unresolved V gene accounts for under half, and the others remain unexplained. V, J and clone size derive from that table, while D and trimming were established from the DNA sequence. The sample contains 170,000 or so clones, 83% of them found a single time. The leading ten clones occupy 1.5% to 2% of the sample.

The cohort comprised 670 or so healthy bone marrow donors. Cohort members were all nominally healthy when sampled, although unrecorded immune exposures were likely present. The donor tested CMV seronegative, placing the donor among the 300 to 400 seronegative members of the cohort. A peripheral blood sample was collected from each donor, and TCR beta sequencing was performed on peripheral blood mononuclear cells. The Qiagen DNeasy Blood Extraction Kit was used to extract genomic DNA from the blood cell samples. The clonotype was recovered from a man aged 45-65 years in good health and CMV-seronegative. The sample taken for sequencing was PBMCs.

The CDR3 reads as follows: CASAPGGGNTQYF. The base sequence is TGTGCCAGCGCCCCCGGCGGGGGGAATACGCAGTATTTT. The chain uses TRBV7-2 and TRBJ2-3; 8 middle bases align to TRBD2. V has 8 bases trimmed and J has 7 bases trimmed; junction bases matching no gene number 8. The CDR3 runs 13 amino acids, cysteine and phenylalanine included. The sequence is cut down to CDR3 DNA, 39 bases in frame from base 1. Via the germline V gene, CDR1 is SGHTA and CDR2 FQGNSA.